The 2 T cell receptor beta chains reported below all come from one sample, sequenced in a study of blood T cells in healthy people across ages. Sample-barcoded 5' priming and a J-beta primer mix drove a second PCR of 7 to 11 cycles. MiXCR, run by TCRdb on the 5' RACE reads, gives a single entry per CDR3 protein. The table shows roughly 1,800,000 distinct CDR3 sequences, with about 50% occurring only once. The sample taken for sequencing was blood. Receptors were obtained from a woman in her thirties or forties in good health.

This rearrangement joins TRBV6-5 to TRBJ2-1; D unresolved. The V and J ends lost 8 bases and 0 bases respectively, with 11 bases between them. The CDR3 has 14 residues. The germline V gene has CDR1 MNHEY and CDR2 SVGAGI. In DNA form, the CDR3 reads TGTGCCAGCTCTAAGGCCAGCTCCTACAATGAGCAGTTCTTC. Its protein is CASSKASSYNEQFF.

The chain combines TRBV12-3 or TRBV12-4 with TRBJ1-1; D gene ambiguous. The V end was cut by 5 bases, the J end by 7 bases, with 17 bases between. CDR3 length: 14 amino acids. DNA of the CDR3: TGTGCCAGCAGTCTAAATCCCCCGATAGTTGAAGCTTTCTTT. It yields the protein CASSLNPPIVEAFF.